Listed here is a single TCR beta chain. Its target is unknown. The source of the sample is a study of shared clonotypes between healthy human individuals. Findings and caveats of the study: Blood alone was sampled, and tissue repertoires likely differ.

The V end lost 4 bases, the J end lost 7 bases, and 18 bases lay between the germline ends. The CDR3 runs to 14 residues. CDR1 SGHTS and CDR2 YDEGEE come from the germline V gene. Naive-designated CD8 cells lacked CD45RO, were positively enriched for CCR7, and omitted terminally differentiated effector memory CD45RA+ cells. The data were produced by immunoSEQ multiplex PCR, yet TCRdb's version contains in-frame clones alone and is incomplete. The table shows around 2,100,000 clones, with roughly 95% occurring only once. The sequence was collected from a man aged 18 to 35 in good health. The sequenced sample consisted of naive CD8+ T cells sorted from blood. The chain is built from TRBV5-8 and TRBJ2-7; TRBD2 might be the D (5 bases). The CDR3 sequence: CASSHGSGVREQYF. CDR3 sequence (DNA): TGTGCCAGCAGCCACGGATCCGGGGTTAGGGAGCAGTACTTC.